Below are 29 T cell receptor beta chains sequenced from a single sample in a study of cytomegalovirus exposure and HLA in healthy donors. The primer mix had 60 Vbeta and 13 Jbeta primers. Profiled with immunoSEQ multiplex PCR; TCRdb holds only in-frame clones, not every one. The sample consists of fewer than 150,000 clones, approximately 67% of them appearing once. Sequences were obtained from PBMCs. These TCRs come from a man aged 18 to 35 in good health and CMV-seropositive.

V and J are TRBV11-1 and TRBJ2-2; 10 bases are a match to TRBD2. Germline trimming cut 5 bases from V and 4 bases from J; bases unmatched to any gene: 13. Germline V gives CDR1 SGHAT, CDR2 FQDESV (reference sequence). This CDR3 comprises 18 residues. The CDR3 DNA follows: TGTGCCAGCAGCCCGATACCAGGAAGCGGGGGGGCCACCGGGGAGCTGTTTTTT. Its protein product is CASSPIPGSGGATGELFF.

The V and J genes are TRBV7-9 and TRBJ1-4; 8 bases line up with TRBD1. V lost 5 bases and J lost 7; bases outside the gene matches: 6. This CDR3 contains 14 residues. Looked up from germline, CDR1 is SEHNR and CDR2 is FQNEAQ (reference sequence). This CDR3 is CASSLSTGGEKLFF. The CDR3 coding sequence is TGTGCCAGCAGCCTCTCTACAGGGGGTGAAAAACTGTTTTTT.

The chain employs TRBV6-1 and TRBJ1-4, with unresolved D. The CDR3 contains 16 residues. V lost 4 bases and J 0 bases, leaving 12 bases between the germline ends. The germline gives CDR1 MNHNS, CDR2 SASEGT. The DNA for the CDR3 is TGTGCCAGCAGTGCCCTGGACGGGACAACTAATGAAAAACTGTTTTTT. It yields the protein CASSALDGTTNEKLFF.

The gene calls are TRBV5-1 and TRBJ2-1, with 7 bases identical to TRBD1. V was clipped by 3 bases and J by 8 bases; unmatched bases: 11. This CDR3 spans 15 amino acids. The germline V gene encodes CDR1 SGHRS and CDR2 YFSETQ. CDR3 residues: CASSSPDRNGDEQFF. Here the CDR3 DNA reads TGCGCCAGCAGCTCTCCGGACAGGAATGGCGATGAGCAGTTCTTC.

The gene calls are TRBV11-3 and TRBJ2-7; TRBD1 matches 7 bases. After removal of 1 base from V and 4 bases from J, the junction contained 4 bases not matched to a gene. The CDR3 contains 14 residues. The V gene's germline CDR1 is SGHNT and CDR2 YENEEA. The DNA for the CDR3 is TGTGCCAGCAGCTTAGGACAGGGAAGGTACGAGCAGTACTTC. Amino acids: CASSLGQGRYEQYF.

The CDR3 loop reads CASSTRAPNTGELFF. The CDR3 DNA is TGTGCCAGCAGCACGAGGGCCCCGAACACCGGGGAGCTGTTTTTT. V usage is TRBV9 and J usage is TRBJ2-2, with a weak D call TRBD2 (5 bases). CDR1 and CDR2 from the germline V gene are SGDLS and YYNGEE. The CDR3 spans 15 residues. V was pared by 4 bases and J by 0 bases, with 10 bases between.

The V call is TRBV11-2, the J call TRBJ2-1, with TRBD1 matching 11 bases. J gave up 9 bases and V 5 bases, and 6 bases lay outside the gene matches. The CDR3 has 14 amino acids. Per the germline V gene, CDR1 is SGHAT and CDR2 is FQNNGV. CDR3 nucleotide sequence: TGTGCCAGCAGCCCGGGACAGGGGGGCGGTGAGCAGTTCTTC. It specifies CASSPGQGGGEQFF.

The CDR3 nucleotides are TGTGCCAGCAGTACCCCGGGACAGGGTTTGTACGAGCAGTACTTC. It encodes CASSTPGQGLYEQYF. The chain couples TRBV27 to TRBJ2-5, with TRBD1 matching over 9 bases. Matching the DNA end better, TRBJ2-7 makes the J call doubtful. The germline gives CDR1 MNHEY, CDR2 SMNVEV (reference sequence). The CDR3 is made up of 15 amino acids.

This clone was counted a single time. The genes are TRBV7-8 and TRBJ2-7, with 7 bases fitting TRBD1. The CDR3 loop spans 16 amino acids. V lost 4 bases and J lost 1; bases outside the gene matches: 10. Germline V lookup: CDR1 SGHVS, CDR2 FQNEAQ. The CDR3 loop reads CASSSEDRALSYEQYV. CDR3 nucleotide sequence: TGTGCCAGCAGCTCCGAAGACAGGGCACTTTCCTACGAGCAGTACGTC.

The chain recombines TRBV19 with TRBJ2-7; 9 bases are a match to TRBD1. Germline CDR1 reads LNHDA; CDR2 reads SQIVND (reference sequence). The CDR3 has 14 residues. V was pared by 5 bases and J by 4 bases, with 6 bases of the junction left unmatched. DNA for the CDR3: TGTGCCAGTAGTTTCGGGACAGGGTTGTACGAGCAGTACTTC. Translation gives CASSFGTGLYEQYF. Full variable domain (outside the CDR3, taken from reference TRBV19 and TRBJ2-7): DGGITQSPKYLFRKEGQNVTLSCEQNLNHDAMYWYRQDPGQGLRLIYYSQIVNDFQKGDIAEGYSVSREKKESFPLTVTSAQKNPTAFYLCASSFGTGLYEQYFGPGTRLTVT.

The chain is built from TRBV5-4 and TRBJ1-1, with TRBD1 matching 7 bases. There are 14 residues in the CDR3. J lost 2 bases, V lost 6 bases, and 7 bases had no gene match. Germline CDR1 is SGHNT and CDR2 is YYREEE (reference sequence). The CDR3 loop is CASTKGGQNTEAFF. Written as DNA, the CDR3 is TGTGCCAGCACAAAAGGGGGCCAAAACACTGAAGCTTTCTTT.

This clone was found a few times. This chain links TRBV5-6 with TRBJ2-7; tentative D call: TRBD1 (6 bases). There are 14 residues in the CDR3. Trimming removed 4 bases at V and 2 bases at J, with 13 bases between. Germline V gene lookup returns CDR1 SGHDT and CDR2 YYEEEE. CDR3: CASSAEGGPYEQYF. Here the CDR3 DNA reads TGTGCCAGCAGCGCAGAAGGGGGACCCTACGAGCAGTACTTC.

V usage is TRBV11-2 and J usage is TRBJ2-7; D is perhaps TRBD2 (5 bases). This CDR3 spans 14 amino acids. The germline V gene encodes CDR1 SGHAT and CDR2 FQNNGV. V was pared by 0 bases and J by 6 bases, with 12 bases between. DNA for the CDR3: TGTGCCAGCAGCTTAGATACGGGGAGTGTCGAGCAGTACGTC. As protein: CASSLDTGSVEQYV.

The chain couples TRBV28 to TRBJ1-2, with 7 bases fitting TRBD1. CDR3 size: 16 residues. Unmatched junction bases numbered 14, after V lost 4 bases and J lost 6 bases. Germline loops: CDR1 MDHEN, CDR2 SYDVKM. Here the CDR3 reads CASSYRGRALADGYTF. As DNA, the CDR3 is TGTGCCAGCAGTTACAGGGGACGGGCCTTAGCCGATGGCTACACCTTC.

This clone was detected only once. The rearrangement links TRBV28 to TRBJ1-2; D is undetermined. The CDR3 runs to 16 residues. CDR1 and CDR2 from the germline V gene are MDHEN and SYDVKM. The V end was cut by 3 bases, the J end by 4 bases, with 18 bases between. The CDR3 region has the DNA TGTGCCAGCAGTTTTGAGACTACCAACAAGTTCTATGGCTACACCTTC. Translated, it gives CASSFETTNKFYGYTF.

This chain joins TRBV28 and TRBJ1-5; D is possibly TRBD1 (5 bases). There are 15 residues in the CDR3. V was pared by 1 base and J by 9 bases, with 16 bases between. The germline V gene encodes CDR1 MDHEN and CDR2 SYDVKM. DNA of the CDR3: TGTGCCAGCAGTTTATCCGAGGGCGGGGGTCGGCCCCAGCATTTT. It yields the protein CASSLSEGGGRPQHF.

V usage is TRBV5-1 and J usage is TRBJ1-6; D unresolved. V lost 0 bases to trimming and J lost 7 bases, with 8 bases between them. The CDR3 has 14 amino acids. The germline V gene has CDR1 SGHRS and CDR2 YFSETQ. CDR3 in DNA: TGCGCCAGCAGCTTGGGAGGGAAGAATTCACCCCTCCACTTT. It is translated as CASSLGGKNSPLHF.

The rearrangement links TRBV6-1 to TRBJ2-2, with D perhaps matching TRBD2 (5 bases). There are 13 residues in the CDR3. Germline lookup yields CDR1 MNHNS and CDR2 SASEGT. Trimming pared 5 bases from V and 6 bases from J, leaving 10 bases between. The CDR3 coding sequence is TGTGCCAGCAGTACCCGGGGAGCCGGGGAGCTGTTTTTT. It specifies CASSTRGAGELFF.

The CDR3 loop is CASSEGERYGYTF. The CDR3 DNA reads as TGTGCCAGCAGTGAAGGGGAGAGGTATGGCTACACCTTC. The rearrangement uses TRBV2 and TRBJ1-2; D unclear. The CDR3 length is 13 residues. Germline assignment: CDR1 SNHLY and CDR2 FYNNEI. The V end was cut by 1 base, the J end by 5 bases, with 8 bases between. The variable domain in full, with the rest retrieved from reference TRBV2 and TRBJ1-2, is EPEVTQTPSHQVTQMGQEVILRCVPISNHLYFYWYRQILGQKVEFLVSFYNNEISEKSEIFDDQFSVERPDGSNFTLKIRSTKLEDSAMYFCASSEGERYGYTFGSGTRLTVV.

The chain combines TRBV28 with TRBJ2-5; D call uncertain. CDR3 size: 12 residues. The V end was cut by 4 bases, the J end by 3 bases, with 6 bases between. The germline CDR1 and CDR2 sequences are MDHEN and SYDVKM. CDR3 residues: CASSSAEETQYF. The DNA for the CDR3 is TGTGCCAGCAGTTCCGCAGAAGAGACCCAGTACTTC. The full variable domain, completed using reference TRBV28 and TRBJ2-5, is DVKVTQSSRYLVKRTGEKVFLECVQDMDHENMFWYRQDPGLGLRLIYFSYDVKMKEKGDIPEGYSVSREKKERFSLILESASTNQTSMYLCASSSAEETQYFGPGTRLLVL.

The rearrangement joins TRBV7-3 to TRBJ1-1; D is unclear. Germline V gene lookup returns CDR1 SGHTA and CDR2 FQGTGA. Trimming left V 5 bases short and J 4 bases short, with 14 bases between. This CDR3 spans 14 amino acids. The CDR3 bases are TGTGCCAGCAGCGATTCTCGGGGATCCACTGAAGCTTTCTTT. Protein product: CASSDSRGSTEAFF.

The chain carries TRBV7-6 and TRBJ1-4; D remains ambiguous. Per the germline V gene, CDR1 is SGHVS and CDR2 is FNYEAQ. This CDR3 has 15 residues. The V gene lost 1 base and the J gene lost 0 bases, with 6 bases spanning the gap. DNA of the CDR3: TGTGCCAGCAGCTTAGGTTCCGCAACTAATGAAAAACTGTTTTTT. Its protein is CASSLGSATNEKLFF.

The V call is TRBV6-5, the J call TRBJ1-3; no clear D gene. Germline loops: CDR1 MNHEY, CDR2 SVGAGI. CDR3 length: 16 residues. V lost 2 bases, J lost 0 bases, and 11 bases lay in between. The CDR3 here is CASSYGPVLSGNTIYF. The CDR3 DNA reads TGTGCCAGCAGTTACGGCCCTGTTCTCTCTGGAAACACCATATATTTT.

V usage is TRBV7-9 and J usage is TRBJ2-1, with TRBD2 as a possible D gene (6 bases). The germline gives CDR1 SEHNR, CDR2 FQNEAQ (reference sequence). The length of the CDR3 is 15 residues. Trimming left V 0 bases short and J 6 bases short, with 12 bases between. The CDR3, as DNA: TGTGCCAGCAGCTTAGCGCGGGGCCCTGGCAATGAGCAGTTCTTC. This codes for CASSLARGPGNEQFF.

This chain joins TRBV6-5 and TRBJ1-1, with D tentatively TRBD1 (5 bases). The V end lost 8 bases, the J end lost 1 base, and 14 bases lay between the germline ends. This CDR3 has 14 residues. Per the germline V gene, CDR1 is MNHEY and CDR2 is SVGAGI. The CDR3 here is CASQGVLGNTEAFF. As DNA, the CDR3 is TGTGCCAGCCAAGGGGTGCTAGGGAACACTGAAGCTTTCTTT.

This sequence joins TRBV27 and TRBJ2-2; TRBD2 might be the D (6 bases). There are 14 residues in the CDR3. The V gene lost 6 bases and the J gene lost 2 bases, with 10 bases spanning the gap. The germline gives CDR1 MNHEY, CDR2 SMNVEV (reference sequence). The CDR3 nucleotides are TGTGCCAGCAGGACTAGTTTTAACACCGGGGAGCTGTTTTTT. Encoded protein: CASRTSFNTGELFF.

V gene TRBV5-1 combines with J gene TRBJ2-3, with 7 nucleotides matching TRBD1. This CDR3 contains 16 residues. V trimming: 1 base; J trimming: 2 bases; junction bases outside the gene matches: 7. The V gene's germline CDR1 is SGHRS and CDR2 YFSETQ. Here the CDR3 DNA reads TGCGCCAGCAGCTTGTATGGACAGGTCAACACAGATACGCAGTATTTT. Protein product: CASSLYGQVNTDTQYF.

This clone was counted between two and nine times. This rearrangement joins TRBV5-1 to TRBJ2-5; unclear D gene. V was trimmed by 1 base and J by 5 bases, leaving 9 bases between them. Looked up from germline, CDR1 is SGHRS and CDR2 is YFSETQ. This CDR3 has 13 residues. The CDR3 DNA reads as TGCGCCAGCAGCTTGTGGCCTCGTGAGACCCAGTACTTC. Protein sequence: CASSLWPRETQYF.

This clone has a single count. The chain has TRBV6-5 and TRBJ2-1, with 9 bases identical to TRBD1. Germline CDR1 reads MNHEY; CDR2 reads SVGAGI. The trim removed 4 bases at V and 9 bases at J, leaving 7 bases unmatched. The CDR3 length is 14 residues. Here the CDR3 DNA reads TGTGCCAGCAGTTCCGATGACAGGGGGTTTGAGCAGTTCTTC. Its protein is CASSSDDRGFEQFF.